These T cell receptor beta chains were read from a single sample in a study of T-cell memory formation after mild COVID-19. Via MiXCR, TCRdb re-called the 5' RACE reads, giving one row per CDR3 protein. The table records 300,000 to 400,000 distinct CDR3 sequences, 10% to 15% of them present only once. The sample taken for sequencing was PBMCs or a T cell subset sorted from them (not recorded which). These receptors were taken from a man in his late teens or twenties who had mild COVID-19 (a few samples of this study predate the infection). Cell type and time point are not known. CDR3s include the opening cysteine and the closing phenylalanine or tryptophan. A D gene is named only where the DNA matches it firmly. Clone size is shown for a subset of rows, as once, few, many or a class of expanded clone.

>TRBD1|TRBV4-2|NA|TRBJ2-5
CASSQEKGTDQYF
TGTGCCAGCAGCCAAGAAAAAGGGACAGACCAGTACTTC
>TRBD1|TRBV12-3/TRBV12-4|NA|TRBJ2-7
CASSLRGTGLSEQYF
TGTGCCAGCAGCCTACGTGGGACAGGGTTGAGTGAGCAGTACTTC
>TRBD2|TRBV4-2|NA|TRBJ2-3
CASSLPSGGADTQYF
TGTGCCAGCAGCCTACCTAGCGGGGGGGCAGATACGCAGTATTTT
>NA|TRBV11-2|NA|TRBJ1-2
CASSLSAGGYTF
TGTGCCAGCAGCTTGAGCGCGGGCGGCTACACCTTC
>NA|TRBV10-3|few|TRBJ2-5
CAISESNFRGPDLKTQYF
NA
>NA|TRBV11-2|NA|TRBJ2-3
CASTTSQDTQYF
TGTGCCAGCACGACTAGTCAAGATACGCAGTATTTT
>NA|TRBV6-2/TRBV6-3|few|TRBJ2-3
CASKATGTDTQYF
TGTGCCAGCAAAGCCACCGGCACAGATACGCAGTATTTT
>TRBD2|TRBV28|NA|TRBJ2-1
CASKAAGGPLNEQFF
TGTGCCAGCAAAGCAGCGGGGGGGCCATTAAATGAGCAGTTCTTC
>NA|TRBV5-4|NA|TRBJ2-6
CASSLGQASSGANVLTF
TGTGCCAGCAGCTTGGGACAGGCTAGCTCTGGGGCCAACGTCCTGACTTTC
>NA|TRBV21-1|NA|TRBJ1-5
CASSPRARHKYSNQPQHF
TGTGCCAGCAGCCCGCGCGCTCGACACAAATATAGCAATCAGCCCCAGCATTTT
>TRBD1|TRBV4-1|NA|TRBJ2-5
CASSQDRGWVETQYF
TGCGCCAGCAGCCAAGACAGGGGGTGGGTAGAGACCCAGTACTTC
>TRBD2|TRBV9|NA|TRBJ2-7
CASSLALAGNYDEQYF
TGTGCCAGCAGCTTAGCTCTAGCGGGGAACTACGACGAGCAGTACTTC
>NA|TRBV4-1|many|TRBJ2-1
CASSQDSPAYNEQFF
TGCGCCAGCAGCCAAGATTCGCCCGCCTACAATGAGCAGTTCTTC
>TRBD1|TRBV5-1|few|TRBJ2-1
CASSGRQGYMYNEQFF
TGCGCCAGCAGCGGACGACAGGGGTACATGTACAATGAGCAGTTCTTC
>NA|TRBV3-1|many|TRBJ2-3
CASSQTDTQYF
TGTGCCAGCAGCCAAACAGATACGCAGTATTTT
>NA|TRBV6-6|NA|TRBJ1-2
CASSYSEGALDGYTF
TGTGCCAGCAGTTACAGTGAAGGGGCCCTGGACGGCTACACCTTC
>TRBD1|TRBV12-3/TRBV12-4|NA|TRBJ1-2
CASSRTGLDYTF
TGTGCCAGCAGTCGGACAGGGCTTGACTACACCTTC
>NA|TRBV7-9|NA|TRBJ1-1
CASSARDGSDTEAFF
TGTGCCAGCAGCGCCCGGGACGGCAGCGATACTGAAGCTTTCTTT
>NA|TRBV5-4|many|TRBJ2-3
CASSIADTQYF
TGTGCCAGCAGCATCGCAGATACGCAGTATTTT
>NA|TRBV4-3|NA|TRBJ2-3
CASSQGRADTDTQYF
TGCGCCAGCAGCCAAGGAAGAGCGGACACAGATACGCAGTATTTT
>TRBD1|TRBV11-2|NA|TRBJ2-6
CASIRQGTNVLTF
TGTGCCAGCATCCGACAGGGAACCAACGTCCTGACTTTC
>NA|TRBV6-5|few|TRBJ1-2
CASSPSGYGTGYTF
TGTGCCAGCAGTCCATCAGGGTACGGAACTGGCTACACCTTC
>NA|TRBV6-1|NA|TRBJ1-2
CASSEGRGYGYTF
TGTGCCAGCAGTGAAGGAAGGGGGTATGGCTACACCTTC
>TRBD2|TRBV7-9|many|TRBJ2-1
CASTLLAGGRNEQFF
TGTGCCAGCACCCTACTAGCGGGGGGCAGGAATGAGCAGTTCTTC
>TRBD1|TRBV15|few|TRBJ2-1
CATSRGRDRGYNEQFF
TGTGCCACCAGCAGAGGACGCGACAGGGGTTACAATGAGCAGTTCTTC
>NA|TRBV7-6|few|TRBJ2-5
CASSQPAGWETQYF
TGTGCCAGCAGCCAGCCGGCGGGGTGGGAGACCCAGTACTTC
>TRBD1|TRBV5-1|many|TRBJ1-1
CASSWTGATNTEAFF
TGCGCCAGCAGCTGGACAGGGGCCACGAACACTGAAGCTTTCTTT
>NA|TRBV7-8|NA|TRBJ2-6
CASSFRVISGANVLTF
TGTGCCAGCAGCTTCCGCGTTATCTCTGGGGCCAACGTCCTGACTTTC
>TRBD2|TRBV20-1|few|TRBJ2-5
CSARRLAGAPVGGETQYF
TGCAGTGCTAGGAGACTAGCGGGGGCCCCTGTCGGCGGAGAGACCCAGTACTTC
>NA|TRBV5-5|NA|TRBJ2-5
CASSLGVRQQETQYF
TGTGCCAGCAGCTTGGGGGTCCGGCAGCAAGAGACCCAGTACTTC
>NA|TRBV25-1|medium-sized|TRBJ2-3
CASTSGAGTDTQYF
TGTGCCAGCACATCAGGGGCTGGCACAGATACGCAGTATTTT
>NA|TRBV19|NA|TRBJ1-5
CASSSRPDSNQPQHF
TGTGCCAGTAGTTCCCGACCGGATAGCAATCAGCCCCAGCATTTT
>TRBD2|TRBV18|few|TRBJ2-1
CASSPGGTSAYNEQFF
TGTGCCAGCTCACCAGGCGGGACTAGCGCCTACAATGAGCAGTTCTTC
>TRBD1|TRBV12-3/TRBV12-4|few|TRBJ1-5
CASQAQGGFGPQHF
TGTGCCAGCCAGGCACAGGGGGGATTTGGGCCCCAGCATTTT
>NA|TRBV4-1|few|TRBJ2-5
CASSYGRSQETQYF
TGCGCCAGCAGCTACGGACGGAGCCAAGAGACCCAGTACTTC
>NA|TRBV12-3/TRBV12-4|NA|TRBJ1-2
CASALGGLYGYTF
TGTGCCAGCGCCCTGGGGGGTCTCTATGGCTACACCTTC
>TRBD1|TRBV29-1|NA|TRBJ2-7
CSVDGTGATPTSYEQYF
TGCAGCGTTGATGGGACAGGGGCAACGCCGACCTCCTACGAGCAGTACTTC
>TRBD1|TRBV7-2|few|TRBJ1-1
CASSLGGQRLEAFF
TGTGCCAGCAGCTTAGGGGGACAGCGACTAGAAGCTTTCTTT
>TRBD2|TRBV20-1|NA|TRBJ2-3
CSATAGGRADTQYF
TGCAGTGCCACCGCCGGGGGGAGGGCAGATACGCAGTATTTT
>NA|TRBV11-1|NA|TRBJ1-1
CASRGEVAEAFF
TGTGCCAGCCGAGGTGAGGTGGCTGAAGCTTTCTTT
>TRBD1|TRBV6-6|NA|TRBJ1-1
CAIDREGFGAFF
TGTGCCATCGACAGGGAAGGTTTTGGAGCTTTCTTT
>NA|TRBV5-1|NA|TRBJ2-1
CASSRRAAPYNEQFF
TGCGCCAGCAGCCGACGTGCGGCCCCCTACAATGAGCAGTTCTTC
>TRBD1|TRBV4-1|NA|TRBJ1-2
CASSQTTGLDGYTF
TGCGCCAGCAGCCAAACGACAGGGTTGGATGGCTACACCTTC
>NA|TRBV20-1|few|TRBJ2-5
CSAYSIQETQYF
TGCAGTGCATACAGCATCCAAGAGACCCAGTACTTC
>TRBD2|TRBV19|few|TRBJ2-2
CASSSITSGKGELFF
TGTGCCAGTAGTTCCATTACTAGCGGGAAGGGGGAGCTGTTTTTT
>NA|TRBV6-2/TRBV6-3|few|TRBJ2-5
CASSYRRDQETQYF
TGTGCCAGCAGTTATAGGAGAGACCAAGAGACCCAGTACTTC
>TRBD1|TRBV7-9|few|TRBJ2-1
CASSPEVGFGQGHNEQFF
TGTGCCAGCAGCCCTGAGGTCGGGTTCGGACAGGGACACAATGAGCAGTTCTTC
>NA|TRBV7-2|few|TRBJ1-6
CASNPGRGVSPLHF
TGTGCCAGCAACCCGGGCCGGGGGGTATCACCCCTCCACTTT
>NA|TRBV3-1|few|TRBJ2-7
CASSQDVEGLVQYF
TGTGCCAGCAGCCAAGATGTAGAGGGTCTCGTCCAGTACTTC
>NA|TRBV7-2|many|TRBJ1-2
CASSLGQSYGYTF
TGTGCCAGCAGCTTGGGGCAGTCCTATGGCTACACCTTC
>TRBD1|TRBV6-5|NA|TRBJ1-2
CASSRTGWSGGYTF
TGTGCCAGCAGCAGGACAGGGTGGAGTGGTGGCTACACCTTC
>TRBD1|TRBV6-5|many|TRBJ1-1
CASSYWTGVGLAEAFF
TGTGCCAGCAGTTACTGGACAGGGGTCGGTCTGGCTGAAGCTTTCTTT
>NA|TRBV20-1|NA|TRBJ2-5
CSASLGKETQYF
TGCAGTGCTTCCCTCGGGAAAGAGACCCAGTACTTC
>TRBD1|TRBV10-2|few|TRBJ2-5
CASRDPGQVPETQYF
TGCGCCAGCAGGGACCCGGGACAGGTCCCGGAGACCCAGTACTTC
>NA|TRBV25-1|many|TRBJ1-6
CASSESGGSPLHF
TGTGCCAGCAGTGAATCGGGCGGGTCACCCCTCCACTTT
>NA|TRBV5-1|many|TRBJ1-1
CASSLALGSTEAFF
TGCGCCAGCAGCTTGGCCCTTGGATCCACTGAAGCTTTCTTT
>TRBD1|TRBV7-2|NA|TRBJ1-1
CASSRDRERTEAFF
TGTGCCAGCAGCCGGGACAGGGAGAGAACTGAAGCTTTCTTT
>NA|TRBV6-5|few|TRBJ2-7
CASSYYAPPGYEQYF
TGTGCCAGCAGTTACTATGCGCCCCCCGGCTACGAGCAGTACTTC
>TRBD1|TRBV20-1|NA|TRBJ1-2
CSASRGPNYGYTF
TGCAGTGCTAGTAGGGGGCCTAACTATGGCTACACCTTC
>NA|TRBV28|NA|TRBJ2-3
CASSFGWGAGSTDTQYF
TGTGCCAGCAGTTTCGGATGGGGGGCGGGGAGCACAGATACGCAGTATTTT